Following are 8 T cell receptor beta chains from one sample sequenced in a study of cytomegalovirus exposure and HLA in healthy donors. Use of 60 Vbeta and 13 Jbeta primers characterized the PCR. Generated by immunoSEQ multiplex PCR, the TCRdb table keeps only in-frame clones and is missing some. Its listing shows around 100,000 clones. The sequencing sample was made of PBMCs. The source of these receptors is a man aged 30 to 39 in good health and CMV-seronegative.

This chain connects TRBV6-1 to TRBJ1-6; a weak D match, TRBD1 (6 bases). The V and J ends lost 11 bases and 5 bases respectively, with 16 bases between them. The germline CDR1 and CDR2 sequences are MNHNS and SASEGT. The CDR3 is 14 residues long. This CDR3 reads CASTPGQNNSPLHF. CDR3 coding DNA: TGTGCCTCCACGCCGGGACAAAATAATTCACCCCTCCACTTT.

The chain combines TRBV6-5 with TRBJ2-7; TRBD2 matches 7 bases. CDR1 and CDR2 (germline): MNHEY, SVGAGI. CDR3 length: 15 residues. Trimming took 2 bases from V and 4 from J; bases not matched to a gene: 8. CDR3 sequence: CASSYTRGGSYEQYF. In DNA form, the CDR3 reads TGTGCCAGCAGTTACACCCGGGGAGGGTCTTACGAGCAGTACTTC.

The CDR3 DNA reads as TGTGCCAGCAGCCCACTGATCTCCCAGAACACCGGGGAGCTGTTTTTT. Its translation: CASSPLISQNTGELFF. The rearrangement links TRBV7-3 to TRBJ2-2; unclear D gene. Germline CDR1 reads SGHTA; CDR2 reads FQGTGA. V lost 5 bases and J 1 base, leaving 14 bases between the germline ends. The CDR3 is 16 amino acids.

The chain is built from TRBV5-5 and TRBJ1-1; the match to TRBD1 covers 10 bases. In germline, CDR1 is SGHKS, CDR2 YYEKEE (reference sequence). CDR3 length equals 16 residues. V shed 4 bases and J 4 bases; nucleotides not matched to a gene: 10. The CDR3 DNA reads as TGTGCCAGCAGCGGGAGACAGGGGGCTAGGGGCACTGAAGCTTTCTTT. Translated, it gives CASSGRQGARGTEAFF.

In regard to this clone: The sample has other DNA sequences that encode this CDR3 too. This chain joins TRBV5-4 and TRBJ1-3, with D unclear. This CDR3 has 16 residues. Looked up from germline, CDR1 is SGHNT and CDR2 is YYREEE (reference sequence). V lost 5 bases and J 0 bases, leaving 15 bases between the germline ends. CDR3 sequence reads: CASSHDGLLSGNTIYF. CDR3 in DNA: TGTGCCAGCAGTCACGACGGACTTCTCTCTGGAAACACCATATATTTT.

The chain recombines TRBV7-9 with TRBJ2-3; TRBD2 aligns across 7 bases. The CDR3 contains 16 residues. The ends lost 4 bases at V and 3 bases at J; junction bases unmatched: 10. Germline loops: CDR1 SEHNR, CDR2 FQNEAQ (reference sequence). CDR3 region: CASSSGIGGRTDTQYF. The CDR3 nucleotides read TGTGCCAGCAGCTCGGGTATTGGCGGGAGAACAGATACGCAGTATTTT. The variable domain in full, with the rest retrieved from reference TRBV7-9 and TRBJ2-3, is DTGVSQNPRHKITKRGQNVTFRCDPISEHNRLYWYRQTLGQGPEFLTYFQNEAQLEKSRLLSDRFSAERPKGSFSTLEIQRTEQGDSAMYLCASSSGIGGRTDTQYFGPGTRLTVL.

The chain is built from TRBV5-6 and TRBJ2-7, with D tentatively TRBD1 (6 bases). Looked up from germline, CDR1 is SGHDT and CDR2 is YYEEEE. V was trimmed by 6 bases and J by 0 bases, leaving 13 bases between them. This CDR3 spans 14 amino acids. The CDR3 DNA reads as TGTGCCAGCACCCTAGGACAGCGCTCCTACGAGCAGTACTTC. This encodes CASTLGQRSYEQYF.

The rearrangement joins TRBV2 to TRBJ1-5; a possible D gene is TRBD1 (5 bases). The V and J ends lost 7 bases and 6 bases respectively, with 22 bases between them. Germline lookup yields CDR1 SNHLY and CDR2 FYNNEI. The CDR3 has 16 amino acids. The CDR3 DNA is TGTGCCAGCACCGGGGGGAGCTTCCCCCGGGGTCAGCCCCAGCATTTT. Protein: CASTGGSFPRGQPQHF. Full variable domain (outside the CDR3, taken from reference TRBV2 and TRBJ1-5): EPEVTQTPSHQVTQMGQEVILRCVPISNHLYFYWYRQILGQKVEFLVSFYNNEISEKSEIFDDQFSVERPDGSNFTLKIRSTKLEDSAMYFCASTGGSFPRGQPQHFGDGTRLSIL.